These T cell receptor beta chains were read from a single sample in a study of T cells after yellow fever vaccination. In TCRdb, the 5' RACE reads were re-called with MiXCR into one record per CDR3 protein. The sample includes under 400,000 distinct CDR3 sequences, 9.5% to 15% seen only once; the top ten take about 3%. The source material was CD4+ T cells sorted from PBMCs, sampled 15 days after the yellow fever booster vaccination. The receptors derive from a man younger than 35 who received the YFV17D yellow fever vaccine. Both conserved end residues are trimmed from each CDR3. The order of the fields is J gene, V gene, CDR3 protein.

J: TRBJ1-4; V: TRBV7-2; CDR3: ASSLAGGAGYEKLF
J: TRBJ2-5; V: TRBV20-1; CDR3: SAPRTVAETQY
J: TRBJ2-2; V: TRBV9; CDR3: ASSGRGSLF
J: TRBJ2-3; V: TRBV7-8; CDR3: ASSLSETSTDTQY
J: TRBJ2-1; V: TRBV5-1; CDR3: ASSLAKGGGDYNEQF
J: TRBJ2-3; V: TRBV12-3/TRBV12-4; CDR3: ASASTDTQY
J: TRBJ2-6; V: TRBV4-1; CDR3: ASSQVGGGHFSGANVLT
J: TRBJ1-2; V: TRBV5-1; CDR3: ASSLGTAGHDGYT
J: TRBJ2-3; V: TRBV7-9; CDR3: ASTGKPSTDTQY
J: TRBJ2-2; V: TRBV7-2; CDR3: ASSLAYRAGVNTGELF
J: TRBJ1-6; V: TRBV20-1; CDR3: SARARGTGTEFSPLH
J: TRBJ2-7; V: TRBV19; CDR3: ASSKGGGNGDEQY
J: TRBJ2-5; V: TRBV12-3/TRBV12-4; CDR3: ASSLGREDETQY
J: TRBJ2-5; V: TRBV6-5; CDR3: ASSLLGTSGGETQY
J: TRBJ2-3; V: TRBV29-1; CDR3: SVFLAVGTDTQY
J: TRBJ1-2; V: TRBV12-3/TRBV12-4; CDR3: ASSLWQGYGYT
J: TRBJ2-1; V: TRBV29-1; CDR3: SVERWGNEQF
J: TRBJ1-2; V: TRBV5-5; CDR3: ASSLAPGRQNGYT
J: TRBJ1-1; V: TRBV28; CDR3: ASSSSARQGWYTEAF
J: TRBJ2-7; V: TRBV4-3; CDR3: ASSQVAGRYEQY
J: TRBJ2-5; V: TRBV29-1; CDR3: SVTATLRGETQY
J: TRBJ2-5; V: TRBV2; CDR3: ASERGAQETQY
J: TRBJ2-7; V: TRBV6-1; CDR3: ASSRSGGAAYEQY
J: TRBJ2-3; V: TRBV5-1; CDR3: ASSLGLAGISTDTQY
J: TRBJ1-1; V: TRBV19; CDR3: ASRMGTAYTEAF
J: TRBJ2-5; V: TRBV6-5; CDR3: ASSYSPWKETQY
J: TRBJ2-2; V: TRBV5-1; CDR3: ASSLEGTVDTGELF
J: TRBJ2-2; V: TRBV6-2/TRBV6-3; CDR3: ASSSQLGPRTGELF
J: TRBJ2-2; V: TRBV6-2/TRBV6-3; CDR3: ASMIAFGGELF
J: TRBJ2-2; V: TRBV7-9; CDR3: ASSGLGGNTGELF
J: TRBJ2-6; V: TRBV5-1; CDR3: ASSLQGSGANVLT
J: TRBJ2-1; V: TRBV20-1; CDR3: SATDRVNEQF
J: TRBJ1-2; V: TRBV20-1; CDR3: SARDHALNYGYT
J: TRBJ1-6; V: TRBV3-1; CDR3: ASSQISQNSPLH
J: TRBJ1-1; V: TRBV7-2; CDR3: ASSPTDAVWGAF
J: TRBJ2-2; V: TRBV7-2; CDR3: ASSLGASNTGELF
J: TRBJ2-3; V: TRBV20-1; CDR3: SARDPGGGASTDTQY
J: TRBJ2-3; V: TRBV7-2; CDR3: ASSSQGVADTQY
J: TRBJ1-2; V: TRBV2; CDR3: ASRTGGNYGYT
J: TRBJ1-2; V: TRBV10-3; CDR3: ATTSPLTGAGEYGYT
J: TRBJ2-3; V: TRBV15; CDR3: ATSSGATGPDTQY
J: TRBJ2-2; V: TRBV24-1; CDR3: ATEDNTGELF
J: TRBJ2-3; V: TRBV20-1; CDR3: SARDPAGGKDTQY
J: TRBJ2-1; V: TRBV18; CDR3: ASSPWDQEIGF
J: TRBJ2-2; V: TRBV11-2; CDR3: ASSLFRGAGELF